These 17 T cell receptor beta chains were sequenced from one sample in a study of beta chain features in type 1 diabetes. Reverse transcribing all isolated RNA meant expressed TCRB transcripts were sequenced. Measured with immunoSEQ multiplex PCR; TCRdb has only the in-frame clones, and not every one. This table has 300,000 to 350,000 clones, about 20% appearing once. The sequencing input was naive CD4+ T cells from blood. These receptors originate from a young woman in good health.

The chain couples TRBV9 to TRBJ2-3; 7 nucleotides line up with TRBD2. The CDR3 sequence is 14 residues long. The germline V gene has CDR1 SGDLS and CDR2 YYNGEE. V was clipped by 4 bases and J by 2 bases; unmatched bases: 4. The CDR3 here is CASSSGLITDTQYF. CDR3 nucleotide sequence: TGTGCCAGCAGCTCGGGACTAATCACAGATACGCAGTATTTT.

The chain links TRBV4-3 to TRBJ2-1; 11 nucleotides line up with TRBD2. The CDR3 is 15 amino acids. CDR1 is LGHNA and CDR2 is YSLEER in the germline V gene. The trim removed 1 base at V and 10 bases at J, leaving 6 bases unmatched. CDR3 sequence: CASSQVLAGGPEQFF. Here the CDR3 DNA reads TGCGCCAGCAGCCAAGTTCTAGCGGGGGGACCCGAGCAGTTCTTC.

This clone was observed a handful of times. The same CDR3 also results from other DNA sequences found in this sample. The chain combines TRBV18 with TRBJ1-1; 11 positions match TRBD1. The CDR3 runs 14 residues. The germline V gene has CDR1 KGHSH and CDR2 LQKENI. Unmatched junction bases numbered 2, after V lost 3 bases and J lost 5 bases. DNA for the CDR3: TGTGCCAGCTCACCGGACAGGGGGCATACTGAAGCTTTCTTT. Translated, it gives CASSPDRGHTEAFF.

The V and J genes are TRBV14 and TRBJ2-1; perhaps TRBD1 as D (5 bases). In germline, CDR1 is SGHDN, CDR2 FVKESK. The CDR3 spans 15 residues. V lost 1 base, J lost 2 bases, and 9 bases lay in between. CDR3 sequence reads: CASSQVGETYNEQFF. For the CDR3, the DNA is TGTGCCAGCAGCCAAGTAGGGGAAACCTACAATGAGCAGTTCTTC.

This clone was recorded a few times. The gene calls are TRBV19 and TRBJ1-1; 8 bases line up with TRBD1. Germline CDR1 is LNHDA and CDR2 is SQIVND (reference sequence). The CDR3 has 13 amino acids. Trimming cost V 8 bases and J 6 bases; bases outside gene matches: 8. CDR3 loop: CASRQGQYAEAFF. The CDR3 nucleotides are TGTGCCAGTCGACAGGGGCAGTACGCTGAAGCTTTCTTT.

V and J are TRBV9 and TRBJ2-5; unclear D gene. The V and J ends lost 4 bases and 1 base respectively, with 8 bases between them. The germline V gene has CDR1 SGDLS and CDR2 YYNGEE. This CDR3 contains 13 residues. CDR3 amino acids: CASSSTPQETQYF. The CDR3 DNA reads as TGTGCCAGCAGCTCTACCCCCCAAGAGACCCAGTACTTC.

This clone has more than one count but fewer than ten. The rearrangement links TRBV29-1 to TRBJ1-3; D unresolved. Germline CDR1 and CDR2: SQVTM and ANQGSEA. This CDR3 is built from 12 residues. With 0 bases removed from V and 7 bases from J, the gap between germline ends came to 7 bases. CDR3 amino acids: CSVEDPVNTIYF. The CDR3 DNA is TGCAGCGTTGAAGATCCGGTGAACACCATATATTTT. Supplemented by reference TRBV29-1 and TRBJ1-3, the full variable domain reads SAVISQKPSRDICQRGTSLTIQCQVDSQVTMMFWYRQQPGQSLTLIATANQGSEATYESGFVIDKFPISRPNLTFSTLTVSNMSPEDSSIYLCSVEDPVNTIYFGEGSWLTVV.

This rearrangement joins TRBV5-1 to TRBJ2-1; 14 bases align to TRBD2. The germline V gene encodes CDR1 SGHRS and CDR2 YFSETQ. V dropped 4 bases and J dropped 10; count of bases not matched to a gene: 7. The CDR3 contains 15 residues. The chain's CDR3 is CASSTGLAGVEEQFF. The CDR3, as DNA: TGCGCCAGCAGCACGGGACTAGCGGGAGTCGAAGAGCAGTTCTTC.

The table lists this clone with a few counts. The chain combines TRBV18 with TRBJ2-3; 8 bases match TRBD2. V was clipped by 1 base and J by 4 bases; unmatched bases: 4. CDR3 size: 15 residues. Germline V gene data show CDR1 as KGHSH and CDR2 as LQKENI. Here the CDR3 DNA reads TGTGCCAGCTCACCACTAGCGGGGCAATCAGATACGCAGTATTTT. The encoded protein is CASSPLAGQSDTQYF.

This rearrangement joins TRBV15 to TRBJ2-2; maybe TRBD2 (5 bases). Germline CDR1 and CDR2: LNHNV and YYDKDF (reference sequence). V was pared by 3 bases and J by 7 bases, with 9 bases between. The CDR3 contains 13 residues. The CDR3 here is CATSSLANGELFF. CDR3 DNA sequence: TGTGCCACCAGCAGCCTAGCAAACGGGGAGCTGTTTTTT.

This clone was seen only a few times. The chain has TRBV30 and TRBJ1-1, with D uncertain. The CDR3 has 13 amino acids. Trimming took off 3 bases at V and 4 bases at J, with 12 bases between the two ends. Germline V gives CDR1 GTSNPN, CDR2 SVGIG (reference sequence). CDR3 DNA sequence: TGTGCCTGGAGGAGACTTTCCGGCACTGAAGCTTTCTTT. Protein: CAWRRLSGTEAFF.

This chain uses TRBV15 with TRBJ2-5, with D possibly being TRBD1 (6 bases). Trimming pared 3 bases from V and 5 bases from J, leaving 16 bases between. Germline V gene lookup returns CDR1 LNHNV and CDR2 YYDKDF (reference sequence). This CDR3 region has 15 residues. CDR3 bases: TGTGCCACCAGCAGGGGGGCTATCGACGGGGAGACCCAGTACTTC. The encoded protein is CATSRGAIDGETQYF.

This clone was detected a few times. The chain uses TRBV13 and TRBJ1-1; D call uncertain. Germline values: CDR1 PRHDT, CDR2 FYEKMQ (reference sequence). V lost 5 bases and J 0 bases, leaving 10 bases between the germline ends. The CDR3 consists of 14 residues. The CDR3 region is CASSPARMNTEAFF. CDR3 bases: TGTGCCAGCAGCCCCGCTAGGATGAACACTGAAGCTTTCTTT.

This clone was detected only a few times. The chain carries TRBV9 and TRBJ2-3, with a weak D call TRBD1 (5 bases). CDR3 size: 14 residues. CDR1 is SGDLS and CDR2 is YYNGEE in the germline V gene. Deletions cut 3 bases from V and 2 bases from J, with 10 bases between. The CDR3 nucleotides read TGTGCCAGCAGCGAGGGGCTAGTCACAGATACGCAGTATTTT. Protein: CASSEGLVTDTQYF.

The chain carries TRBV4-2 and TRBJ2-2; TRBD1 matches 7 bases. Germline V gene lookup returns CDR1 LGHNA and CDR2 YNFKEQ. The CDR3 consists of 16 residues. Germline trimming cut 0 bases from V and 7 bases from J; bases unmatched to any gene: 8. CDR3 sequence (DNA): TGTGCCAGCAGCCAAGAAGACAGGGAATTAATCGGGGAGCTGTTTTTT. Amino acids: CASSQEDRELIGELFF.

This chain connects TRBV7-2 to TRBJ1-2, with a possible D match to TRBD1 (5 bases). In germline, CDR1 is SGHTA, CDR2 FQGNSA. V lost 2 bases to trimming and J lost 6 bases, with 16 bases between them. The CDR3 extends over 15 amino acids. Here the CDR3 DNA reads TGTGCCAGCAGCTTATACCAGGGTGGGAGGAATGGCTACACCTTC. Translation: CASSLYQGGRNGYTF.

This clone was seen a handful of times. The V and J genes are TRBV6-5 and TRBJ2-3; D gene unclear. The CDR3 has 11 amino acids. CDR1 is MNHEY, CDR2 SVGAGI, per germline. Trimming shortened V by 7 bases and J by 4 bases, and 6 bases separated the two germline ends. CDR3 sequence: CASTRSDTQYF. The DNA of the CDR3 is TGTGCCAGCACCCGGTCAGATACGCAGTATTTT.